The 24 T cell receptor beta chains reported below all come from one sample, sequenced in a study of OX40 agonist ivuxolimab in advanced cancers. The repertoire was sequenced with immunoSEQ multiplex PCR; TCRdb's copy has only in-frame clones and lacks some. The sample holds about 60,000 clones, under 95% seen once. Sequencing used CD4+ or CD8+ T cells sorted from blood, obtained in a trial of the OX40 agonist ivuxolimab. The receptors originated from an adult with an advanced solid tumor such as melanoma, head and neck, liver or kidney cancer.

V is TRBV7-2 and J is TRBJ2-7, with D perhaps assigned TRBD1 or TRBD2 (5 bases each). The germline V gene has CDR1 SGHTA and CDR2 FQGNSA. The V end lost 5 bases, the J end lost 5 bases, and 13 bases lay between the germline ends. This CDR3 comprises 13 residues. Written as DNA, the CDR3 is TGTGCCAGCAGCCTAAGGCGAGGGGACGAGCAGTACTTC. It specifies CASSLRRGDEQYF.

The rearrangement uses TRBV7-3 and TRBJ2-2, with D perhaps being TRBD1 or TRBD2 (5 bases each). V was shortened by 4 bases and J by 1 base, with 7 bases between the two germline ends. This CDR3 has 14 residues. CDR1 is SGHTA and CDR2 is FQGTGA in the germline V gene. The CDR3 sequence is CASSSGLNTGELFF. The CDR3 region has the DNA TGTGCCAGCAGCTCGGGGCTGAACACCGGGGAGCTGTTTTTT.

This sequence joins TRBV5-4 and TRBJ2-3; TRBD1 agrees at 9 bases. Germline V gives CDR1 SGHNT, CDR2 YYREEE (reference sequence). This CDR3 is 17 amino acids long. The J segment lost 3 bases and the V segment lost 4 bases, leaving 12 bases of the junction unmatched. The CDR3, as DNA: TGTGCCAGCAGCAAAGGTGCCGGGACAGGGACGACAGATACGCAGTATTTT. This sequence encodes CASSKGAGTGTTDTQYF.

This clone is a singleton in its sample. The chain recombines TRBV14 with TRBJ2-2; D unresolved. V gave up 4 bases and J gave up 0 bases, with 15 bases separating them. The CDR3 totals 17 residues. CDR1 and CDR2 from the germline V gene are SGHDN and FVKESK. The CDR3 region has the DNA TGTGCCAGCAGCCCGAGGTTGGGCGTAACGAACACCGGGGAGCTGTTTTTT. Translating gives CASSPRLGVTNTGELFF.

Written as DNA, the CDR3 is TGCAGCGTTGTGGGACAGTCGAACACCGGGGAGCTGTTTTTT. Protein sequence: CSVVGQSNTGELFF. This chain links TRBV29-1 with TRBJ2-2; TRBD1 agrees at 7 bases. The V segment lost 4 bases and the J segment 0 bases; nucleotides outside the gene matches: 2. The CDR3 is made up of 14 amino acids. CDR1 and CDR2 (germline): SQVTM, ANQGSEA.

V gene TRBV4-2 combines with J gene TRBJ2-7; 13 nucleotides agree with TRBD2. The CDR3 covers 16 residues. The V gene's germline CDR1 is LGHNA and CDR2 YNFKEQ. V trimming: 3 bases; J trimming: 6 bases; junction bases outside the gene matches: 8. The CDR3, as DNA: TGTGCCAGCAGCCATACCCCCGGGACTAGCGGGATCGAGCAGTACTTC. It codes for CASSHTPGTSGIEQYF.

V is TRBV18 and J is TRBJ2-7; weak D call: TRBD2 (5 bases). The V end was cut by 4 bases, the J end by 4 bases, with 14 bases between. This CDR3 is built from 14 residues. Germline V lookup: CDR1 KGHSH, CDR2 LQKENI. The CDR3 sequence is CASSREVLEYEQYF. The CDR3 DNA is TGTGCCAGCTCACGAGAAGTACTAGAGTACGAGCAGTACTTC.

V is TRBV7-3 and J is TRBJ2-7; D is ambiguous. From germline, CDR1 is SGHTA and CDR2 FQGTGA. V lost 5 bases to trimming and J lost 6 bases, with 14 bases between them. The CDR3 has 13 amino acids. CDR3 nucleotide sequence: TGTGCCAGCAGCCTAAGTCATTGGGGCGAGCAGTACTTC. It yields the protein CASSLSHWGEQYF.

This sequence joins TRBV18 and TRBJ1-2; no firm D call. This CDR3 contains 13 residues. CDR1 and CDR2 from the germline V gene are KGHSH and LQKENI. Trimming removed 0 bases at V and 2 bases at J, with 4 bases between. The CDR3 sequence is CASSPPGNYGYTF. Here the CDR3 DNA reads TGTGCCAGCTCACCACCCGGGAACTATGGCTACACCTTC.

The CDR3 DNA reads TGTGCCAGCAGCTCAACAGGGACCCGAGGCTATGGCTACACCTTC. This gives the protein CASSSTGTRGYGYTF. The chain uses TRBV6-1 and TRBJ1-2; D may be TRBD1 (6 bases). There are 15 residues in the CDR3. Germline CDR1 is MNHNS and CDR2 is SASEGT. V gave up 6 bases and J gave up 4 bases, with 18 bases separating them.

The J gene is TRBJ2-2, the V gene TRBV4-3, with 9 bases aligning to TRBD2. The CDR3 runs 16 residues. Germline lookup yields CDR1 LGHNA and CDR2 YSLEER. The V and J ends lost 5 bases and 3 bases, in that order; junction bases with no gene match: 7. The CDR3 reads CASSSSGRGYTGELFF. CDR3 sequence (DNA): TGCGCCAGCAGCAGTAGCGGGAGAGGTTACACCGGGGAGCTGTTTTTT.

This chain uses TRBV5-6 with TRBJ2-5; D unresolved. V lost 1 base and J 0 bases, leaving 7 bases between the germline ends. There are 14 residues in the CDR3. Per the germline V gene, CDR1 is SGHDT and CDR2 is YYEEEE. The CDR3 region is CASSLYGNQETQYF. The CDR3 DNA sequence: TGTGCCAGCAGCTTGTACGGTAACCAAGAGACCCAGTACTTC.

This chain joins TRBV4-2 and TRBJ1-6; D is undetermined. Germline CDR1 and CDR2: LGHNA and YNFKEQ. V lost 4 bases and J 5 bases, leaving 9 bases between the germline ends. The CDR3 consists of 14 residues. The CDR3 DNA reads as TGTGCCAGCAGCCCCCAGGTGGATAATTCACCCCTCCACTTT. Its translation: CASSPQVDNSPLHF.

V is TRBV7-2 and J is TRBJ2-5; D perhaps matches TRBD2 (6 bases). V lost 3 bases and J 5 bases, leaving 22 bases between the germline ends. The CDR3 spans 17 residues. Per germline, CDR1 SGHTA and CDR2 FQGNSA. CDR3: CASSLLGSGVALETQYF. The DNA of the CDR3 is TGTGCCAGCAGCTTGTTAGGGTCGGGAGTGGCGTTGGAGACCCAGTACTTC.

The chain employs TRBV5-4 and TRBJ2-5; 7 bases are shared with TRBD1. The CDR3 totals 12 residues. V dropped 4 bases and J dropped 11; count of bases not matched to a gene: 8. Germline CDR1 is SGHNT and CDR2 is YYREEE (reference sequence). The CDR3 DNA reads as TGTGCCAGCAGCACGAACAGGGGTGAGCAGTACTTC. Translating gives CASSTNRGEQYF.

The chain links TRBV19 to TRBJ2-7; D is uncertain. Germline loops: CDR1 LNHDA, CDR2 SQIVND (reference sequence). The CDR3 contains 14 residues. Between the trimmed V and J ends, which lost 3 bases and 1 base, there was a span of 10 bases. The CDR3 here is CASSIEDGSYEQYF. DNA of the CDR3: TGTGCCAGTAGTATTGAGGACGGATCCTACGAGCAGTACTTC.

The J gene is TRBJ2-3, the V gene TRBV7-2, with a weak D call TRBD2 (5 bases). V lost 5 bases to trimming and J lost 1 base, with 13 bases between them. The CDR3 contains 15 residues. CDR1 is SGHTA, CDR2 FQGNSA, per germline. DNA for the CDR3: TGTGCCAGCAGCCAGTCTAGCCCAGGCACAGATACGCAGTATTTT. This translates into CASSQSSPGTDTQYF.

The genes are TRBV4-3 and TRBJ2-1; D is unresolved. From germline, CDR1 is LGHNA and CDR2 YSLEER. This CDR3 is 13 amino acids long. Trimming shortened V by 1 base and J by 9 bases, and 10 bases separated the two germline ends. The DNA for the CDR3 is TGCGCCAGCAGCCAAGCCTGGTCTGGTGAGCAGTTCTTC. Translated, it gives CASSQAWSGEQFF.

This clone was seen a single time. In DNA form, the CDR3 reads TGTGCCAGCAGCTTGGGAGGGGTAATTCCCCTTGGGGCCAACGTCCTGACTTTC. Amino acid sequence: CASSLGGVIPLGANVLTF. This chain connects TRBV5-5 to TRBJ2-6; D is possibly TRBD1 or TRBD2 (5 bases each). The CDR3 extends over 18 amino acids. V dropped 0 bases and J dropped 3 bases, with 16 bases sitting between them. Germline V gene sequence: CDR1 SGHKS, CDR2 YYEKEE (reference sequence).

The CDR3 region has the DNA TGTGCCAGCCTTAGCGGGAGTTACGAGCAGTACTTC. Translation: CASLSGSYEQYF. V usage is TRBV28 and J usage is TRBJ2-7, with 9 positions matching TRBD2. The CDR3 covers 12 residues. The trim removed 8 bases at V and 4 bases at J, leaving 3 bases unmatched. Germline V CDR1 and CDR2: MDHEN, SYDVKM.

This clone has only one observation. The rearrangement uses TRBV7-2 and TRBJ2-6, with D tentatively TRBD2 (6 bases). Trimming stripped 6 bases from V and 0 bases from J, with 12 bases between. Germline V gene data show CDR1 as SGHTA and CDR2 as FQGNSA. The CDR3 runs 16 residues. CDR3 residues: CASSWQGGSGANVLTF. The CDR3 DNA sequence: TGTGCCAGCAGTTGGCAGGGAGGCTCTGGGGCCAACGTCCTGACTTTC. Supplemented by reference TRBV7-2 and TRBJ2-6, the full variable domain reads GAGVSQSPSNKVTEKGKDVELRCDPISGHTALYWYRQSLGQGLEFLIYFQGNSAPDKSGLPSDRFSAERTGGSVSTLTIQRTQQEDSAVYLCASSWQGGSGANVLTFGAGSRLTVL.

The chain has TRBV9 and TRBJ2-6; no reliable D call. Germline CDR1 is SGDLS and CDR2 is YYNGEE. Trimming shortened V by 3 bases and J by 0 bases, and 10 bases separated the two germline ends. The CDR3 runs 16 residues. CDR3 DNA sequence: TGTGCCAGCAGCGAAGGGTTCTACTCTGGGGCCAACGTCCTGACTTTC. Protein product: CASSEGFYSGANVLTF.

The V gene is TRBV6-1, the J gene TRBJ1-4; D gene ambiguous. The CDR3 spans 15 residues. Germline CDR1 reads MNHNS; CDR2 reads SASEGT. V lost 2 bases and J 6 bases, leaving 13 bases between the germline ends. The CDR3 sequence: CASSESGQADEKLFF. The CDR3 nucleotides read TGTGCCAGCAGTGAATCGGGTCAGGCGGATGAAAAACTGTTTTTT.

The chain joins TRBV5-1 to TRBJ1-3; weak D call: TRBD1 (5 bases). CDR3 length equals 15 residues. CDR1 SGHRS and CDR2 YFSETQ come from the germline V gene. With 0 bases removed from V and 3 bases from J, the gap between germline ends came to 10 bases. Here the CDR3 reads CASSLGQGIGNTIYF. For the CDR3, the DNA is TGCGCCAGCAGCTTGGGTCAGGGAATTGGAAACACCATATATTTT.